This T cell receptor (beta chain) was captured by sequencing in a study of CD8+CD57+ T cells in acquired aplastic anemia. Patients included in sequencing had previously demonstrated CD8+CD57+ cell expansion by flow cytometry. Investigators profiled TCR beta VDJ and CDR3 from genomic DNA template. MiXCR, applied by TCRdb to the reads, yields one record per CDR3 protein. The table has around 130,000 distinct CDR3 sequences, 50% to 70% seen once; the top ten hold roughly 29%. This CDR3 has 12 amino acids. Germline V gene lookup returns CDR1 LNHDA and CDR2 SQIVND (reference sequence). Concerning this clonotype itself: Relative to the germline gene, one junction end is altered; a read error may explain this.

Sequencing was performed on sorted CD4+, CD8+, or CD8+CD57+ T cells (not recorded which) from PBMCs. The V and J genes are TRBV19 and TRBJ2-1, with a tentative D call TRBD2 (5 bases). The TCR comes from a human donor with aplastic anemia. CDR3 region: CASSTDGDEQFF. The CDR3 DNA is TGTGCCAGTAGTACGGACGGGGATGAGCAATTCTTC.